Following are 19 T cell receptor beta chains from one sample sequenced in a study of T cells after yellow fever vaccination. A single record per CDR3 protein comes from TCRdb applying MiXCR to the 5' RACE reads. The sample consists of 500,000 to 650,000 distinct CDR3 sequences, roughly a sixth of them appearing once. Specimen: PBMCs, collected roughly 5 days after the first yellow fever vaccination. Every receptor here comes from a young man who received the YFV17D yellow fever vaccine.

This clonotype was detected a few times. The rearrangement links TRBV6-1 to TRBJ1-1, with TRBD1 matching 9 bases. The CDR3 has 17 amino acids. V gave up 6 bases and J gave up 0 bases; unmatched junction bases: 11. Germline CDR1 is MNHNS and CDR2 is SASEGT. CDR3 sequence reads: CASSIKQGAPMNTEAFF. Written as DNA, the CDR3 is TGTGCCAGCAGCATTAAACAGGGGGCCCCCATGAACACTGAAGCTTTCTTT.

V usage is TRBV6-1 and J usage is TRBJ1-2; the D is unclear. CDR1 MNHNS and CDR2 SASEGT come from the germline V gene. The CDR3 extends over 14 amino acids. Deletions cut 7 bases from V and 2 bases from J, with 14 bases between. The CDR3 sequence is CASTPTGGNYGYTF. In nucleotides, the CDR3 is TGTGCCAGCACTCCGACGGGCGGCAACTATGGCTACACCTTC.

This clonotype was counted ten times or more. This chain connects TRBV7-9 to TRBJ1-1; D gene uncertain. This CDR3 region has 13 residues. Germline V lookup: CDR1 SEHNR, CDR2 FQNEAQ (reference sequence). Trimming removed 2 bases at V and 2 bases at J, with 6 bases between. The CDR3 region is CASSLITNTEAFF. The CDR3 DNA reads as TGTGCCAGCAGCTTAATCACCAACACTGAAGCTTTCTTT.

This clonotype occurred a few times. The CDR3 DNA reads TGCGCCAGCAGCTCCGCAGGGAAAAACTCCTACGAGCAGTACTTC. It is translated as CASSSAGKNSYEQYF. This chain connects TRBV5-1 to TRBJ2-7; D is perhaps TRBD1 (5 bases). The CDR3 extends over 15 amino acids. Germline CDR1 reads SGHRS; CDR2 reads YFSETQ. Deletions cut 3 bases from V and 0 bases from J, with 13 bases between.

The rearrangement joins TRBV6-1 to TRBJ1-5; TRBD1 is a possible D gene (6 bases). Germline V CDR1 and CDR2: MNHNS, SASEGT. The V end lost 8 bases, the J end lost 10 bases, and 21 bases lay between the germline ends. The CDR3 is 14 residues long. Here the CDR3 reads CASGVARGINPQHF. CDR3 bases: TGTGCCAGCGGCGTCGCCAGGGGAATCAATCCCCAGCATTTT.

The J gene is TRBJ2-3, the V gene TRBV11-2; no reliable D call. The CDR3 runs to 15 residues. Germline CDR1 and CDR2: SGHAT and FQNNGV. V was trimmed by 1 base and J by 2 bases, leaving 10 bases between them. The CDR3 coding sequence is TGTGCCAGCAGCTTAGGGCTAACTGACACAGATACGCAGTATTTT. This codes for CASSLGLTDTDTQYF.

There are a few counts of this clonotype. The chain uses TRBV5-1 and TRBJ1-1, with a possible D match to TRBD1 (6 bases). Trimming removed 7 bases from V and 5 bases from J, with 18 bases in between. Per the germline V gene, CDR1 is SGHRS and CDR2 is YFSETQ. The CDR3 is made up of 14 amino acids. The CDR3 region has the DNA TGCGCCAGCGGGACGGGGGCCTCGGGAACTGAAGCTTTCTTT. This encodes CASGTGASGTEAFF.

The chain links TRBV6-1 to TRBJ2-7; D may be TRBD1 (6 bases). Germline CDR1 MNHNS, CDR2 SASEGT. Trimming pared 11 bases from V and 5 bases from J, leaving 19 bases between. CDR3 size: 13 residues. CDR3 amino acids: CAAARGVPDEQYF. The CDR3 DNA reads as TGTGCCGCAGCCAGGGGCGTCCCGGACGAGCAGTACTTC.

V and J are TRBV6-2 or TRBV6-3 and TRBJ2-1, with 7 positions matching TRBD1. The CDR3 loop spans 13 amino acids. V lost 9 bases to trimming and J lost 4 bases; unmatched junction nucleotides: 6. Germline-derived CDR1 and CDR2 are MNHEY and SVGEGT. The CDR3 DNA reads as TGTGCCAGGTTCCGGGACAGTTACAATGAGCAGTTCTTC. Translating gives CARFRDSYNEQFF.

CDR3 in amino acids: CASGETGWDQPQHF. The CDR3 bases are TGTGCCAGCGGCGAGACAGGGTGGGATCAGCCCCAGCATTTT. The chain couples TRBV6-2 or TRBV6-3 to TRBJ1-5; TRBD1 matches 7 bases. V was clipped by 8 bases and J by 5 bases; unmatched bases: 9. The CDR3 spans 14 residues. Germline values: CDR1 MNHEY, CDR2 SVGEGT.

This clonotype was found a few times. This chain uses TRBV6-5 with TRBJ1-6; D uncertain. Trimming shortened V by 0 bases and J by 0 bases, and 12 bases separated the two germline ends. This CDR3 region has 18 residues. The germline gives CDR1 MNHEY, CDR2 SVGAGI. CDR3 in amino acids: CASSYSSAQSSYNSPLHF. The CDR3 DNA is TGTGCCAGCAGTTACTCCTCCGCCCAAAGCTCCTATAATTCACCCCTCCACTTT.

This clonotype was seen once. The chain has TRBV4-3 and TRBJ2-3; TRBD2 matches 7 bases. The junction had 6 bases not matched to a gene; V was cut back by 0 bases and J by 0 bases. Germline V gene sequence: CDR1 LGHNA, CDR2 YSLEER. There are 17 residues in the CDR3. The CDR3 nucleotides are TGCGCCAGCAGCCAAGATCGGGAGCGGGGCAGCACAGATACGCAGTATTTT. Amino acid sequence: CASSQDRERGSTDTQYF.

This clonotype was counted between two and nine times. The chain has TRBV20-1 and TRBJ2-1; D remains unclear. CDR1 DFQATT and CDR2 SNEGSKA come from the germline V gene (reference sequence). The length of the CDR3 is 11 residues. Trimming stripped 1 base from V and 11 bases from J, with 9 bases between. The CDR3 protein is CSARGAHKQFF. CDR3 bases: TGCAGTGCTAGAGGGGCGCACAAGCAGTTCTTC.

This clonotype was seen repeatedly, ten times or more. The rearrangement uses TRBV20-1 and TRBJ2-3, with D perhaps TRBD1 (6 bases). Germline lookup yields CDR1 DFQATT and CDR2 SNEGSKA (reference sequence). The CDR3 runs 15 residues. V was clipped by 3 bases and J by 2 bases, with 15 bases between them. CDR3 in amino acids: CSASSSQGFTDTQYF. The CDR3 nucleotides read TGCAGTGCTAGCTCAAGTCAGGGGTTCACAGATACGCAGTATTTT.

CDR3 sequence: CASSARGGGGDTQYF. CDR3 bases: TGTGCCAGCAGCGCCCGCGGGGGGGGGGGAGATACGCAGTATTTT. The chain employs TRBV5-4 and TRBJ2-3, with 9 bases that match TRBD2. The CDR3 has 15 amino acids. CDR1 and CDR2 from the germline V gene are SGHNT and YYREEE (reference sequence). Trimming removed 4 bases from V and 5 bases from J; junction bases left unmatched: 8.

This clonotype was seen only a few times. This chain links TRBV5-1 with TRBJ2-3, with D possibly matching TRBD1 (6 bases). The CDR3 length is 16 residues. Germline-derived CDR1 and CDR2 are SGHRS and YFSETQ. V shed 0 bases and J shed 2 bases, with 13 bases lying between them. CDR3 residues: CASSLVRGRDTDTQYF. The CDR3 DNA reads TGCGCCAGCAGCTTGGTCAGGGGCAGGGACACAGATACGCAGTATTTT.

J is TRBJ2-3 and V is TRBV4-2, with D perhaps matching TRBD1 (7 bases). This CDR3 region has 15 residues. The V gene's germline CDR1 is LGHNA and CDR2 YNFKEQ. V was trimmed by 0 bases and J by 6 bases, leaving 13 bases between them. CDR3 sequence (DNA): TGTGCCAGCAGCCAAGATCAGGGGGGCCCGGATACGCAGTATTTT. Residues: CASSQDQGGPDTQYF.

At least ten counts were recorded for this clonotype. The J gene is TRBJ1-1, the V gene TRBV4-1; TRBD1 is a possible D gene (5 bases). CDR3 size: 14 residues. The V gene lost 4 bases and the J gene lost 3 bases, with 12 bases spanning the gap. Germline lookup yields CDR1 MGHRA and CDR2 YSYEKL. The CDR3 protein is CASSPMQGDTEAFF. CDR3 nucleotide sequence: TGCGCCAGCAGCCCAATGCAGGGTGACACTGAAGCTTTCTTT.

This clonotype was detected a few times. This rearrangement joins TRBV15 to TRBJ2-7; a weak D match, TRBD2 (5 bases). CDR1 and CDR2 (germline): LNHNV, YYDKDF (reference sequence). V lost 4 bases and J 6 bases, leaving 19 bases between the germline ends. The CDR3 is 15 amino acids. The CDR3 protein is CATSTGKIVMSEQYV. The CDR3 nucleotides read TGTGCCACCAGCACCGGGAAAATCGTAATGAGCGAGCAGTACGTC.